These 20 T cell receptor beta chains originate from one sample sequenced in a study of regulatory T cells in long-lasting Graves disease. To make TCR beta libraries, researchers used iRepertoire HTBI primers and Arm-PCR of CDR3 regions. TCRdb reprocessed the multiplex PCR reads with MiXCR, giving one entry per CDR3 protein. The sample contains hundreds of thousands of distinct CDR3 sequences, roughly 15% of which appear only once. Documented time point: newly diagnosed GD, antithyroid drugs for less than 3 months. The TCR library was made from RNA extracted from PBMCs. These sequences were also reported in another study, on T cells in Graves' hyperthyroidism and ophthalmopathy.

The material sequenced was peripheral blood mononuclear cells (PBMCs), taken at new diagnosis, from a patient treated with antithyroid drugs. The receptor set was obtained from a woman aged 25-40 years with Graves disease.

In this sample, this clonotype turned up many times. The V gene is TRBV12-3 or TRBV12-4, the J gene TRBJ2-5; 7 positions agree with TRBD2. J was trimmed by 5 bases and V by 3 bases; bases with no gene match: 6. The CDR3 contains 14 residues. The CDR3 bases are TGTGCCAGCAGTTTGGGTGCGGGAGTGGAGACCCAGTACTTC. Residues: CASSLGAGVETQYF.

In this sample, this clonotype turned up many times. The chain employs TRBV28 and TRBJ2-1; 9 positions match TRBD1. The CDR3 spans 16 residues. Trimming removed 3 bases from V and 5 bases from J; junction bases left unmatched: 8. Germline V lookup: CDR1 MDHEN, CDR2 SYDVKM. Written as DNA, the CDR3 is TGTGCCAGCAGTTTCTTCGGGACAGGGAGTAACAATGAGCAGTTCTTC. It yields the protein CASSFFGTGSNNEQFF.

This clonotype appeared many times. V gene TRBV2 combines with J gene TRBJ1-5; D not resolved. Trimming removed 7 bases from V and 0 bases from J, with 13 bases in between. CDR1 and CDR2 (germline): SNHLY, FYNNEI. The CDR3 has 15 residues. The CDR3 is CASTQQLYSNQPQHF. In DNA, the CDR3 is TGTGCCAGCACTCAACAGTTATATAGCAATCAGCCCCAGCATTTT.

This clonotype occurred a few times. The V gene is TRBV7-9, the J gene TRBJ1-2; D not certain. This CDR3 has 13 amino acids. The germline V and J ends were trimmed by 1 base and 8 bases, with 11 bases remaining between them. Germline V gene sequence: CDR1 SEHNR, CDR2 FQNEAQ (reference sequence). The CDR3 loop reads CASSLVVREGYTF. DNA of the CDR3: TGTGCCAGCAGCTTAGTTGTACGGGAGGGCTACACCTTC. Drawing the rest from reference TRBV7-9 and TRBJ1-2, the complete variable domain is DTGVSQNPRHKITKRGQNVTFRCDPISEHNRLYWYRQTLGQGPEFLTYFQNEAQLEKSRLLSDRFSAERPKGSFSTLEIQRTEQGDSAMYLCASSLVVREGYTFGSGTRLTVV.

The V call is TRBV20-1, the J call TRBJ2-1; 7 nucleotides match TRBD2. Germline CDR1 is DFQATT and CDR2 is SNEGSKA (reference sequence). The CDR3 sequence is 15 residues long. Germline trimming cut 0 bases from V and 3 bases from J; bases unmatched to any gene: 5. In DNA, the CDR3 is TGCAGTGCTAGAGACCCGGGGGGTTTCTACAATGAGCAGTTCTTC. Encoded protein: CSARDPGGFYNEQFF.

This clonotype has at least ten counts. J is TRBJ2-7 and V is TRBV5-5, with D tentatively TRBD1 (5 bases). Germline V gene lookup returns CDR1 SGHKS and CDR2 YYEKEE (reference sequence). CDR3 length: 15 amino acids. V was trimmed by 4 bases and J by 1 base, leaving 15 bases between them. The CDR3 loop reads CASSQGPGSSYEQYF. The CDR3 bases are TGTGCCAGCAGCCAGGGCCCAGGCAGTTCCTACGAGCAGTACTTC. The whole variable domain, remainder taken from reference TRBV5-5 and TRBJ2-7, is DAGVTQSPTHLIKTRGQQVTLRCSPISGHKSVSWYQQVLGQGPQFIFQYYEKEERGRGNFPDRFSARQFPNYSSELNVNALLLGDSALYLCASSQGPGSSYEQYFGPGTRLTVT.

This chain links TRBV20-1 with TRBJ2-2, with TRBD2 matching over 8 bases. Per germline, CDR1 DFQATT and CDR2 SNEGSKA (reference sequence). This CDR3 region has 13 residues. With V trimmed by 3 bases and J by 6 bases, 3 bases remained unmatched. The CDR3 sequence: CSASGGGPGELFF. In DNA form, the CDR3 reads TGCAGTGCTAGCGGGGGGGGACCCGGGGAGCTGTTTTTT.

With regard to this clonotype: A far bigger clonotype differs at one base, so this is likely a read error. The CDR3 protein is CAGSLQREACEQYF. CDR3 in DNA: TGTGCCGGCTCCCTCCAGCGGGAAGCCTGCGAGCAGTACTTC. The chain uses TRBV27 and TRBJ2-7, with 7 bases matching TRBD2. Germline CDR1 is MNHEY and CDR2 is SMNVEV (reference sequence). Germline trimming cut 11 bases from V and 6 bases from J; bases unmatched to any gene: 16. This CDR3 is 14 amino acids long.

This clonotype has just a few counts. CDR3 residues: CASSIRASGRRVGSYNEQFF. The CDR3 bases are TGTGCCAGTAGTATAAGGGCTAGCGGGAGACGGGTGGGGTCCTACAATGAGCAGTTCTTC. The chain employs TRBV19 and TRBJ2-1, with 10 bases identical to TRBD2. CDR1 and CDR2 from the germline V gene are LNHDA and SQIVND (reference sequence). J was trimmed by 1 base and V by 2 bases; bases with no gene match: 14. CDR3 length: 20 amino acids.

This rearrangement joins TRBV27 to TRBJ2-1, with D perhaps TRBD2 (6 bases). The last part of the DNA fits TRBJ2-5 better; the J call may be wrong. Germline V lookup: CDR1 MNHEY, CDR2 SMNVEV (reference sequence). The CDR3 covers 14 residues. The CDR3 coding sequence is TGTGCCAGCAGTTTCGCGACTAGCCAAGAGACCCAGTACTTC. The encoded protein is CASSFATSQETQYF.

This clonotype was seen at least ten times. The chain links TRBV5-1 to TRBJ2-3; D gene ambiguous. V lost 0 bases to trimming and J lost 5 bases, with 13 bases between them. The CDR3 loop spans 15 amino acids. The germline V gene has CDR1 SGHRS and CDR2 YFSETQ. CDR3 in amino acids: CASSLGTDARDTQYF. The CDR3 region has the DNA TGCGCCAGCAGCTTGGGAACCGACGCAAGAGATACGCAGTATTTT.

This clonotype was picked up many times. This sequence joins TRBV5-6 and TRBJ1-2; D not certain. Germline assignment: CDR1 SGHDT and CDR2 YYEEEE. V lost 4 bases to trimming and J lost 3 bases, with 16 bases between them. CDR3 size: 15 residues. Written as DNA, the CDR3 is TGTGCCAGCAGCCAGGACCCAGGCGGGGACTATGGCTACACCTTC. Translation: CASSQDPGGDYGYTF.

At least ten counts were recorded for this clonotype. The chain couples TRBV13 to TRBJ1-4; a possible D gene is TRBD1 (5 bases). Germline loops: CDR1 PRHDT, CDR2 FYEKMQ (reference sequence). The CDR3 sequence is 16 residues long. Trimming removed 8 bases from V and 7 bases from J, with 23 bases in between. DNA for the CDR3: TGTGCCAGCCCCACTCGGGGCCGCGCCTACGTTGAAAAACTGTTTTTT. It encodes CASPTRGRAYVEKLFF.

This clonotype showed up many times. This chain uses TRBV6-1 with TRBJ1-5; TRBD1 matches at 7 bases. The length of the CDR3 is 20 residues. The germline gives CDR1 MNHNS, CDR2 SASEGT. Germline trimming cut 7 bases from V and 0 bases from J; bases unmatched to any gene: 21. The CDR3 bases are TGTGCCAGCATCTCAGGGGGTCCCTGGACTAAGCAATATAGCAATCAGCCCCAGCATTTT. Its translation is CASISGGPWTKQYSNQPQHF.

J is TRBJ2-7 and V is TRBV6-1; 7 bases are shared with TRBD2. Germline values: CDR1 MNHNS, CDR2 SASEGT. The CDR3 length is 14 residues. V dropped 7 bases and J dropped 2; count of bases not matched to a gene: 8. CDR3 bases: TGTGCCAGCAAAAGACGGGGGGACCCCTACGAGCAGTACTTC. This sequence encodes CASKRRGDPYEQYF.

This clonotype was recorded a few times. This rearrangement joins TRBV5-1 to TRBJ2-3, with a tentative D call TRBD2 (5 bases). The CDR3 is made up of 16 amino acids. The germline V gene has CDR1 SGHRS and CDR2 YFSETQ. V was pared by 0 bases and J by 1 base, with 12 bases between. The DNA for the CDR3 is TGCGCCAGCAGCTTGGCCACGGGAATGGGCACAGATACGCAGTATTTT. It is translated as CASSLATGMGTDTQYF.

This chain connects TRBV6-6 to TRBJ2-3, with 8 bases identical to TRBD1. Losses at the gene ends were 0 bases for V and 2 bases for J; bases not matched to a gene: 1. Germline CDR1 and CDR2: MNHNY and SVGAGI (reference sequence). CDR3 length equals 15 residues. The DNA for the CDR3 is TGTGCCAGCAGTTACTCGGACAGGGCCACAGATACGCAGTATTTT. Translating gives CASSYSDRATDTQYF.

This clonotype was observed at least ten times. This chain connects TRBV25-1 to TRBJ1-1, with D possibly matching TRBD1 (6 bases). V shed 4 bases and J shed 1 base, with 16 bases lying between them. Germline assignment: CDR1 MGHDK and CDR2 SYGVNS. CDR3 length: 16 residues. CDR3 DNA sequence: TGTGCCAGCAGTGCCGGGACACCAGATAAGAACACTGAAGCTTTCTTT. It yields the protein CASSAGTPDKNTEAFF.

A few counts support this clonotype. The V call is TRBV6-2 or TRBV6-3, the J call TRBJ2-7, with D tentatively TRBD2 (6 bases). Germline V gene sequence: CDR1 MNHEY, CDR2 SVGEGT. This CDR3 has 15 residues. The V and J ends lost 5 bases and 0 bases respectively, with 14 bases between them. The CDR3 loop reads CASSETRDGSYEQYF. Here the CDR3 DNA reads TGTGCCAGCAGTGAGACGCGGGACGGCTCCTACGAGCAGTACTTC.

The rearrangement joins TRBV7-2 to TRBJ1-5, with a weak D call TRBD1 (5 bases). CDR1 and CDR2 (germline): SGHTA, FQGNSA. Trimming pared 1 base from V and 5 bases from J, leaving 12 bases between. The CDR3 totals 15 residues. CDR3 amino acids: CASSLGGGTDQPQHF. CDR3 DNA sequence: TGTGCCAGCAGCTTAGGGGGCGGAACAGATCAGCCCCAGCATTTT.